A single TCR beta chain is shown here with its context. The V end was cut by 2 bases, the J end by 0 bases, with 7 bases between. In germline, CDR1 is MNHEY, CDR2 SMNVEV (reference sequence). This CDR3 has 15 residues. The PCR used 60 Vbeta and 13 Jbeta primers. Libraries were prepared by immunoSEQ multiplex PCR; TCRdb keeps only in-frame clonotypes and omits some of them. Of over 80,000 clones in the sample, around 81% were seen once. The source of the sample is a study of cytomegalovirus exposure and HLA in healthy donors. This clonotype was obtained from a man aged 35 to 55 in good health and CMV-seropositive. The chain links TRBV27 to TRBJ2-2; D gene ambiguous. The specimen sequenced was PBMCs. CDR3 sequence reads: CASSLGTSNTGELFF. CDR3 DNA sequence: TGTGCCAGCAGTTTAGGTACTTCGAACACCGGGGAGCTGTTTTTT.